Listed here are 17 T cell receptor beta chains from one sample, sequenced in a study of shared clonotypes between healthy human individuals. Naive CD8 isolation took CD45RO-negative cells positively selected for CCR7 and excluded terminally differentiated effector memory CD45RA+ cells. Assay: immunoSEQ multiplex PCR; the TCRdb copy retains only in-frame clones and omits some. Among about 590,000 clones, 95% were seen once, and the ten largest hold around 0.097%. Input material: naive CD8+ T cells sorted from blood. The receptors originated from a woman aged 30 to 39 in good health.

This chain uses TRBV10-3 with TRBJ2-7; D not resolved. Germline values: CDR1 ENHRY, CDR2 SYGVKD. Trimming shortened V by 5 bases and J by 0 bases, and 20 bases separated the two germline ends. CDR3 size: 17 residues. In DNA form, the CDR3 reads TGTGCCATCAGTCGAGGCCTGGGTGAAGCTCTCTCCTACGAGCAGTACTTC. It is translated as CAISRGLGEALSYEQYF.

The chain carries TRBV6-6 and TRBJ2-7; 9 bases map to TRBD1. CDR3 size: 15 residues. The V gene's germline CDR1 is MNHNY and CDR2 SVGAGI (reference sequence). Trimming removed 0 bases from V and 2 bases from J; junction bases left unmatched: 2. CDR3 sequence reads: CASSYSTGGTYEQYF. The CDR3 DNA sequence: TGTGCCAGCAGTTACTCGACAGGGGGGACCTACGAGCAGTACTTC.

The V call is TRBV5-4, the J call TRBJ2-1; perhaps D is TRBD1 or TRBD2 (5 bases each). Per the germline V gene, CDR1 is SGHNT and CDR2 is YYREEE (reference sequence). CDR3 length equals 15 residues. V was clipped by 4 bases and J by 7 bases, with 18 bases between them. This chain's CDR3 is CASSSPGTTGNEQFF. The CDR3 DNA reads TGTGCCAGCAGCAGCCCAGGGACCACTGGGAATGAGCAGTTCTTC.

This clone appeared once. The rearrangement links TRBV7-6 to TRBJ2-1; weak D call: TRBD2 (6 bases). Between the trimmed V and J ends, which lost 4 bases and 10 bases, there was a span of 17 bases. The CDR3 sequence is 14 residues long. Germline V gene data show CDR1 as SGHVS and CDR2 as FNYEAQ. The chain's CDR3 is CASSSTGVDLEQFF. DNA for the CDR3: TGTGCCAGCAGCTCGACGGGGGTCGATTTAGAGCAGTTCTTC.

This chain links TRBV9 with TRBJ1-4; 7 nucleotides line up with TRBD1. Losses at the gene ends were 4 bases for V and 8 bases for J; bases not matched to a gene: 8. Germline V gene data show CDR1 as SGDLS and CDR2 as YYNGEE. The CDR3 sequence is 14 residues long. The CDR3 DNA follows: TGTGCCAGCAGCCCCAGGGGGGGAAAGGAAAAACTGTTTTTT. Translated, it gives CASSPRGGKEKLFF.

This chain uses TRBV7-8 with TRBJ2-2, with D perhaps assigned TRBD1 or TRBD2 (5 bases each). The CDR3 consists of 17 residues. Germline lookup yields CDR1 SGHVS and CDR2 FQNEAQ. With 3 bases removed from V and 6 bases from J, the gap between germline ends came to 20 bases. CDR3 coding DNA: TGTGCCAGCAGCTTCATCTCGAGGGGCCTGAGGGCCGGGGAGCTGTTTTTT. This sequence encodes CASSFISRGLRAGELFF.

This chain connects TRBV6-5 to TRBJ1-5, with 7 bases matching TRBD1. The CDR3 totals 14 residues. Germline CDR1 reads MNHEY; CDR2 reads SVGAGI. Trimming removed 2 bases from V and 5 bases from J; junction bases left unmatched: 3. The CDR3 here is CASSYGDRDQPQHF. In DNA, the CDR3 is TGTGCCAGCAGTTACGGGGACAGAGATCAGCCCCAGCATTTT.

The rearrangement uses TRBV7-9 and TRBJ1-2, with 8 bases identical to TRBD1. The CDR3 runs to 14 residues. Trimming cost V 4 bases and J 4 bases; bases outside gene matches: 5. Germline assignment: CDR1 SEHNR and CDR2 FQNEAQ (reference sequence). CDR3 nucleotides: TGTGCCAGCAGCTCATCCGGGACAGGCTATGGCTACACCTTC. Protein: CASSSSGTGYGYTF.

The V gene is TRBV2, the J gene TRBJ2-1; 11 bases line up with TRBD2. This CDR3 contains 18 residues. Looked up from germline, CDR1 is SNHLY and CDR2 is FYNNEI. Trimming took 7 bases from V and 4 from J; bases not matched to a gene: 15. In nucleotides, the CDR3 is TGTGCCAGCACCCCCCCCGGGATAGCGGGAGGGCGTTACAATGAGCAGTTCTTC. It encodes CASTPPGIAGGRYNEQFF.

This sequence joins TRBV5-6 and TRBJ2-7; 7 nucleotides line up with TRBD1. Germline V gene data show CDR1 as SGHDT and CDR2 as YYEEEE. The CDR3 runs 13 residues. The trim removed 0 bases at V and 6 bases at J, leaving 3 bases unmatched. CDR3 sequence (DNA): TGTGCCAGCAGCTTGGTCCCAGGGGGCGAGCAGTACTTC. This encodes CASSLVPGGEQYF. Variable domain in full (rest from reference TRBV5-6 and TRBJ2-7): DAGVTQSPTHLIKTRGQQVTLRCSPKSGHDTVSWYQQALGQGPQFIFQYYEEEERQRGNFPDRFSGHQFPNYSSELNVNALLLGDSALYLCASSLVPGGEQYFGPGTRLTVT.

The chain employs TRBV2 and TRBJ1-2; D call uncertain. The CDR3 totals 14 residues. Germline V lookup: CDR1 SNHLY, CDR2 FYNNEI. V gave up 6 bases and J gave up 4 bases, with 15 bases separating them. CDR3 amino acids: CASSAYRSGYGYTF. In nucleotides, the CDR3 is TGTGCCAGCAGCGCCTATCGATCGGGCTATGGCTACACCTTC.

This chain joins TRBV28 and TRBJ1-2, with TRBD1 matching 7 bases. The CDR3 is made up of 13 amino acids. Trimming removed 4 bases from V and 3 bases from J; junction bases left unmatched: 2. CDR1 and CDR2 (germline): MDHEN, SYDVKM. CDR3 residues: CASSSTGDYGYTF. The CDR3 nucleotides read TGTGCCAGCAGTTCCACAGGGGACTATGGCTACACCTTC.

The chain couples TRBV2 to TRBJ2-1; D might be TRBD2 (7 bases). V lost 7 bases to trimming and J lost 8 bases, with 24 bases between them. Germline CDR1 SNHLY, CDR2 FYNNEI. There are 16 residues in the CDR3. The CDR3 is CASKIGGLTPVDEQFF. The CDR3 coding sequence is TGTGCCAGCAAAATCGGGGGGCTTACGCCCGTCGATGAGCAGTTCTTC.

This sequence joins TRBV30 and TRBJ1-4; D is unresolved. This CDR3 is 15 amino acids long. Trimming left V 0 bases short and J 3 bases short, with 11 bases between. Per germline, CDR1 GTSNPN and CDR2 SVGIG (reference sequence). CDR3 residues: CAWSVVGSPNEKLFF. CDR3 DNA: TGTGCCTGGAGTGTTGTGGGCAGTCCTAATGAAAAACTGTTTTTT.

The J gene is TRBJ2-1, the V gene TRBV5-6; possibly TRBD1 for D (6 bases). Germline CDR1 reads SGHDT; CDR2 reads YYEEEE. Trimming removed 2 bases at V and 7 bases at J, with 13 bases between. This CDR3 has 14 amino acids. The DNA for the CDR3 is TGTGCCAGCAGCTTAATGAACGACAGGAATGAGCAGTTCTTC. This gives the protein CASSLMNDRNEQFF.

The J gene is TRBJ2-1, the V gene TRBV9; D gene ambiguous. Deletions cut 4 bases from V and 4 bases from J, with 12 bases between. This CDR3 is 14 amino acids long. Germline CDR1 reads SGDLS; CDR2 reads YYNGEE. CDR3 region: CASSLPTTYNEQFF. Written as DNA, the CDR3 is TGTGCCAGCAGCCTCCCGACAACTTACAATGAGCAGTTCTTC. Full variable domain (outside the CDR3, taken from reference TRBV9 and TRBJ2-1): DSGVTQTPKHLITATGQRVTLRCSPRSGDLSVYWYQQSLDQGLQFLIQYYNGEERAKGNILERFSAQQFPDLHSELNLSSLELGDSALYFCASSLPTTYNEQFFGPGTRLTVL.

The CDR3 loop is CASSSPGSGANVLTF. In DNA form, the CDR3 reads TGTGCCAGCAGTTCCCCTGGTTCTGGGGCCAACGTCCTGACTTTC. This chain links TRBV28 with TRBJ2-6; D call uncertain. This CDR3 comprises 15 residues. The germline CDR1 and CDR2 sequences are MDHEN and SYDVKM. The ends were cut back, 4 bases at V and 1 base at J, with 8 bases in the middle.